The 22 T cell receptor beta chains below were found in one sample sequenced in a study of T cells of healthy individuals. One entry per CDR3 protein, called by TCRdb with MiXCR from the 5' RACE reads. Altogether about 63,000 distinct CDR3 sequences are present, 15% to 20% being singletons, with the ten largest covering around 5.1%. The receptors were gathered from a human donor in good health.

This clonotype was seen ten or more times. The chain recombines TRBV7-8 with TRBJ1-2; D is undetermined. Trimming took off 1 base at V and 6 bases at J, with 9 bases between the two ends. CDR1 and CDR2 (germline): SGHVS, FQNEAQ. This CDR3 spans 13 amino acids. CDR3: CASSLGGADGYTF. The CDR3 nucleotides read TGTGCCAGCAGCTTAGGTGGTGCCGATGGCTACACCTTC.

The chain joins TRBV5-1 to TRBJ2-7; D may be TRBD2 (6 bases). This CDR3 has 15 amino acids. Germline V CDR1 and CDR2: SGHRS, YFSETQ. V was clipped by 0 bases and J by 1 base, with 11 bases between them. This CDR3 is CASSLGLAASYEQYF. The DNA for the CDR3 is TGCGCCAGCAGCTTGGGTTTAGCGGCGTCCTACGAGCAGTACTTC.

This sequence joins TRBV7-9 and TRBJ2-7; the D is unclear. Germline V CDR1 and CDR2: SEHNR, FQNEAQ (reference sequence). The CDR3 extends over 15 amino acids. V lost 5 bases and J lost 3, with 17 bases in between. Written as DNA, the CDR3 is TGTGCCAGCAGCCGTCAACAGAACGTCGGCTACGAGCAGTACTTC. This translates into CASSRQQNVGYEQYF.

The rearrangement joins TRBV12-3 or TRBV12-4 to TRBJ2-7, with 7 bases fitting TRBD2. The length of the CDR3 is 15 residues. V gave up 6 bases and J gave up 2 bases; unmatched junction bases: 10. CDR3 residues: CASRPRTSAAYEQYF. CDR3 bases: TGTGCCAGCAGGCCACGAACTAGCGCCGCCTACGAGCAGTACTTC.

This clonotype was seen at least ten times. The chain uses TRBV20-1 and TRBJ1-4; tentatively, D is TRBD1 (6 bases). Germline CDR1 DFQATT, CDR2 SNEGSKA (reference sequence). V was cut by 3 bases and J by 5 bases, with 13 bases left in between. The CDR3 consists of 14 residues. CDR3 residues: CSARPTGQNEKLFF. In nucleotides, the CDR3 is TGCAGTGCTAGGCCGACAGGCCAGAATGAAAAACTGTTTTTT.

This CDR3 reads CSVGPGASYEQYF. The CDR3 DNA reads TGCAGCGTTGGGCCGGGGGCATCCTACGAGCAGTACTTC. The rearrangement links TRBV29-1 to TRBJ2-7; either TRBD1 or TRBD2 may fit D (6 bases each). The CDR3 has 13 residues. With 4 bases removed from V and 1 base from J, the gap between germline ends came to 11 bases. Germline CDR1 and CDR2: SQVTM and ANQGSEA.

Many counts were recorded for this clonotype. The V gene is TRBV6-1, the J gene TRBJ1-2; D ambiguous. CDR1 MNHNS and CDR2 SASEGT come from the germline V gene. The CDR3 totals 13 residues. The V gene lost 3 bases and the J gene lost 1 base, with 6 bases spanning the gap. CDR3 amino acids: CASSDRINYGYTF. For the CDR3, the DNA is TGTGCCAGCAGTGACAGAATTAACTATGGCTACACCTTC.

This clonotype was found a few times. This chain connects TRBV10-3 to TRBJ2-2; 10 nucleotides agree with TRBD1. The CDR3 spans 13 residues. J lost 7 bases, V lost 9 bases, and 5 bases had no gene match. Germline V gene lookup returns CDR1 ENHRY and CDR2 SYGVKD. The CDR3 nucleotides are TGTGCCATACGACAGGGGGCTGGCGGGGAGCTGTTTTTT. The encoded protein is CAIRQGAGGELFF.

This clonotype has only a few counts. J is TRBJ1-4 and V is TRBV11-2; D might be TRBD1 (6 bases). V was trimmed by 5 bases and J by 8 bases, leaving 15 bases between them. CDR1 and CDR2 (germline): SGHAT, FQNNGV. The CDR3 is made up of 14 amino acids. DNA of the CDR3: TGTGCCAGCAGCCGAAACAGGGATTTGGAAAAACTGTTTTTT. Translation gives CASSRNRDLEKLFF.

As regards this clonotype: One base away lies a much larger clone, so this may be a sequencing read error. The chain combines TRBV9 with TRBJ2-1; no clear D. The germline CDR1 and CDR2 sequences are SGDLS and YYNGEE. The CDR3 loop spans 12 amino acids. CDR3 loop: CTSSLSNNEQFF. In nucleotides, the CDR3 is TGTACCAGCAGTCTCTCTAACAATGAGCAGTTCTTC.

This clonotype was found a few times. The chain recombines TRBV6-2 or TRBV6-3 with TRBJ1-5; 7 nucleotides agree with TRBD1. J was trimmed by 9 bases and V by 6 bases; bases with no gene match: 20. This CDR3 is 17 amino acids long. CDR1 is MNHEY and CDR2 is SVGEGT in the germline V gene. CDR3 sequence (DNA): TGTGCCAGCAGGCATTCAACCGGGACAGAGGGGAAGTGGCCCCAGCATTTT. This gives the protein CASRHSTGTEGKWPQHF.

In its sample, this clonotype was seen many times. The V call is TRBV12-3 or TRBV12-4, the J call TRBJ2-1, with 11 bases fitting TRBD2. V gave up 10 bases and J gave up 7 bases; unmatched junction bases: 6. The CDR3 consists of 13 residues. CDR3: CAIAGGPGNEQFF. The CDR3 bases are TGTGCCATAGCGGGGGGGCCGGGTAATGAGCAGTTCTTC.

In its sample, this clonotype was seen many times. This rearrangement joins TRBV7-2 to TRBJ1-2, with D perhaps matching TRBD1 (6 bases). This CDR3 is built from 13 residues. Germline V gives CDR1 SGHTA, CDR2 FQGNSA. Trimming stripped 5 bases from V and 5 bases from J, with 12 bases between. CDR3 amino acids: CASSLTGLYGYTF. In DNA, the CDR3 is TGTGCCAGCAGCCTAACAGGGCTTTATGGCTACACCTTC. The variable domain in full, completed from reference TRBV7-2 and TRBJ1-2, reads GAGVSQSPSNKVTEKGKDVELRCDPISGHTALYWYRQSLGQGLEFLIYFQGNSAPDKSGLPSDRFSAERTGGSVSTLTIQRTQQEDSAVYLCASSLTGLYGYTFGSGTRLTVV.

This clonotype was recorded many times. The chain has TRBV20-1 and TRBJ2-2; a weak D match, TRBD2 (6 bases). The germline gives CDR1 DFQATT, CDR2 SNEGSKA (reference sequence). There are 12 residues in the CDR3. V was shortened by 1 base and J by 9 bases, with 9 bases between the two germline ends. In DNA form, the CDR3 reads TGCAGTGCTAGAGTGGGAGGAAGGGAGCTGTTTTTT. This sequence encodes CSARVGGRELFF.

The CDR3 sequence is CASSLDLRGGSPLHF. The CDR3 nucleotides read TGTGCCAGCAGCTTAGATCTCAGAGGGGGGTCACCCCTCCACTTT. V and J are TRBV11-2 and TRBJ1-6, with D maybe TRBD1 (6 bases). The CDR3 runs to 15 residues. Germline V gene sequence: CDR1 SGHAT, CDR2 FQNNGV. The ends were cut back, 0 bases at V and 10 bases at J, with 13 bases in the middle. The full variable domain, rest sourced from reference TRBV11-2 and TRBJ1-6, is EAGVAQSPRYKIIEKRQSVAFWCNPISGHATLYWYQQILGQGPKLLIQFQNNGVVDDSQLPKDRFSAERLKGVDSTLKIQPAKLEDSAVYLCASSLDLRGGSPLHFGNGTRLTVT.

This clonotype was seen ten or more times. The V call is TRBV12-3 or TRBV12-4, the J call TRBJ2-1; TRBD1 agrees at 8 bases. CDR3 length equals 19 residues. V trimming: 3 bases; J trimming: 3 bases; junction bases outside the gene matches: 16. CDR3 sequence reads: CASSFSPPRDRGHYNEQFF. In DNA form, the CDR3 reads TGTGCCAGCAGTTTTTCCCCCCCGCGCGACAGGGGCCACTACAATGAGCAGTTCTTC.

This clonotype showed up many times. The CDR3 DNA sequence: TGCAGTGCTAGGCCCCGGACTAGACTCACAGATACGCAGTATTTT. Translating it yields CSARPRTRLTDTQYF. The V gene is TRBV20-1, the J gene TRBJ2-3; 7 bases agree with TRBD2. The trim removed 3 bases at V and 2 bases at J, leaving 8 bases unmatched. The CDR3 covers 15 residues. CDR1 DFQATT and CDR2 SNEGSKA come from the germline V gene (reference sequence).

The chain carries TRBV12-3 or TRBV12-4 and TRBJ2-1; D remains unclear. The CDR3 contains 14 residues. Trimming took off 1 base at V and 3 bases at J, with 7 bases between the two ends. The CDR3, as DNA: TGTGCCAGCAGTTTAGATGCGAACTACAATGAGCAGTTCTTC. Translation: CASSLDANYNEQFF.

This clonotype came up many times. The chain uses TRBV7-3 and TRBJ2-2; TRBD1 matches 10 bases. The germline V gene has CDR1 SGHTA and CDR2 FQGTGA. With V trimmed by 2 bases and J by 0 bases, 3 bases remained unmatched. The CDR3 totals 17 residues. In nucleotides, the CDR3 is TGTGCCAGCAGCTTAGGGGGGACAGGGGCGAACACCGGGGAGCTGTTTTTT. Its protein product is CASSLGGTGANTGELFF.

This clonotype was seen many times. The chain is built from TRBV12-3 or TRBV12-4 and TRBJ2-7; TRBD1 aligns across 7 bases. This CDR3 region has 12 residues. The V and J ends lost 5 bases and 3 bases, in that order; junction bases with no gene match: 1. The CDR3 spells CASSRQGYEQYF. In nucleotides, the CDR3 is TGTGCCAGCAGTCGACAGGGCTACGAGCAGTACTTC.

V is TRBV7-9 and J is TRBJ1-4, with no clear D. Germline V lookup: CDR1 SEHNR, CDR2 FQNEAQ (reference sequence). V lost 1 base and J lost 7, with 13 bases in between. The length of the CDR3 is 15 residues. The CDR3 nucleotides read TGTGCCAGCAGCTTAGGGGCAATGCGCCCTGAAAAACTGTTTTTT. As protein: CASSLGAMRPEKLFF.

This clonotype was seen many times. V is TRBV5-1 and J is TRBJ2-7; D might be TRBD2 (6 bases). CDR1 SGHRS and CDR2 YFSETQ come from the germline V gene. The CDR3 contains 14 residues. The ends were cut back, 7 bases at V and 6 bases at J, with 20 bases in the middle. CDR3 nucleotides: TGCGCCAGCGGAAACCTTGGGGGGACCGGCGAGCAGTACTTC. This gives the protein CASGNLGGTGEQYF.